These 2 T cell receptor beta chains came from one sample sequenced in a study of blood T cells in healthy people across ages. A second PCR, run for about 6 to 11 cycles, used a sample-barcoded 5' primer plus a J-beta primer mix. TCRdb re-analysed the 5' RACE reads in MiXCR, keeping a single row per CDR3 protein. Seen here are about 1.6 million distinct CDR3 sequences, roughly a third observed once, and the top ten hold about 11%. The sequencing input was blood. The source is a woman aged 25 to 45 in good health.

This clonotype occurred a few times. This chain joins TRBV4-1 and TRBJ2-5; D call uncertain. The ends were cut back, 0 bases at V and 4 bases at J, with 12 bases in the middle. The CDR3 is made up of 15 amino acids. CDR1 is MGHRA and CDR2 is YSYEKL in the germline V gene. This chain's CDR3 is CASSQDVVYVETQYF. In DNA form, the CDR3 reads TGCGCCAGCAGCCAAGATGTGGTCTATGTAGAGACCCAGTACTTC.

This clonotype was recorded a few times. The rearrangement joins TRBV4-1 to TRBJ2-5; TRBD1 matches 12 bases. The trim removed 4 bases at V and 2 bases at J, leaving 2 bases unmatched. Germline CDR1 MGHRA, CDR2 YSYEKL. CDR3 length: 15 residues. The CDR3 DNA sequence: TGCGCCAGCAGCCCGGGACAGGGGGCACAAGAGACCCAGTACTTC. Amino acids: CASSPGQGAQETQYF.